These 9 T cell receptor beta chains were all obtained from the same sample, sequenced in a study of blood T cell repertoires in COVID-19. The method was immunoSEQ multiplex PCR; TCRdb's version includes in-frame clones alone and lacks a portion of them. The repertoire holds 200,000 to 250,000 clones, almost 90% seen once, with around 2.8% in the top ten. Sequenced material: peripheral blood. Receptor source: a woman in her sixties or seventies with acute or convalescent COVID-19.

The chain combines TRBV4-2 with TRBJ2-2; 9 nucleotides align to TRBD2. Per the germline V gene, CDR1 is LGHNA and CDR2 is YNFKEQ. The CDR3 length is 16 residues. The V gene end was trimmed by 1 base and the J gene end by 6 bases; junction bases not matched to a gene: 6. The CDR3 sequence: CASSQAGSGGSGELFF. CDR3 DNA: TGTGCCAGCAGCCAAGCCGGTAGCGGGGGATCCGGGGAGCTGTTTTTT.

The chain links TRBV7-8 to TRBJ1-4, with unresolved D. CDR1 SGHVS and CDR2 FQNEAQ come from the germline V gene. The CDR3 contains 13 residues. Trimming removed 2 bases from V and 8 bases from J, with 9 bases in between. As DNA, the CDR3 is TGTGCCAGCAGCTTATCGGTTTACGAAAAACTGTTTTTT. Translated: CASSLSVYEKLFF.

V and J are TRBV7-8 and TRBJ1-5, with a weak D call TRBD1 (6 bases). Trimming shortened V by 4 bases and J by 5 bases, and 6 bases separated the two germline ends. Germline V gene sequence: CDR1 SGHVS, CDR2 FQNEAQ. The CDR3 runs to 12 residues. CDR3 sequence reads: CASSWTDQPQHF. For the CDR3, the DNA is TGTGCCAGCAGCTGGACAGATCAGCCCCAGCATTTT.

This clone was picked up a small number of times. The gene calls are TRBV7-9 and TRBJ1-1; tentative D call: TRBD1 (6 bases). The germline V gene has CDR1 SEHNR and CDR2 FQNEAQ (reference sequence). Trimming took 4 bases from V and 1 from J, leaving 19 bases between them. The CDR3 consists of 17 residues. The CDR3 here is CASSSLRGRGRNTEAFF. CDR3 bases: TGTGCCAGCAGCTCCCTCCGAGGAAGGGGGAGGAACACTGAAGCTTTCTTT.

This clone has more than one count but fewer than ten. The J gene is TRBJ1-2, the V gene TRBV6-5, with D maybe TRBD1 (6 bases). There are 14 residues in the CDR3. Germline CDR1 reads MNHEY; CDR2 reads SVGAGI. The V gene lost 7 bases and the J gene lost 0 bases, with 12 bases spanning the gap. CDR3 bases: TGTGCCAGCAAGTCGGGGGGCGCTAACTATGGCTACACCTTC. Translation: CASKSGGANYGYTF.

The chain joins TRBV5-1 to TRBJ1-2; TRBD1 aligns across 8 bases. This CDR3 contains 13 residues. With V trimmed by 4 bases and J by 7 bases, 6 bases remained unmatched. CDR1 and CDR2 from the germline V gene are SGHRS and YFSETQ. The CDR3 DNA is TGCGCCAGCAGCCCTCAGGGGGCGCTTGGCTACACCTTC. Its protein product is CASSPQGALGYTF.

The V gene is TRBV7-9, the J gene TRBJ2-5; 8 nucleotides align to TRBD1. Per the germline V gene, CDR1 is SEHNR and CDR2 is FQNEAQ (reference sequence). This CDR3 comprises 15 residues. With V trimmed by 4 bases and J by 5 bases, 9 bases remained unmatched. The CDR3 loop reads CASSSQTGEVETQYF. CDR3 in DNA: TGTGCCAGCAGCTCGCAGACAGGGGAGGTGGAGACCCAGTACTTC.

The chain couples TRBV11-2 to TRBJ1-4; 7 bases match TRBD1. This CDR3 is built from 15 residues. CDR1 is SGHAT, CDR2 FQNNGV, per germline. J lost 10 bases, V lost 5 bases, and 13 bases had no gene match. CDR3: CASSPGTVIFGKLFF. DNA for the CDR3: TGTGCCAGCAGCCCCGGGACAGTTATCTTTGGAAAACTGTTTTTT.

V gene TRBV29-1 combines with J gene TRBJ2-3; 8 nucleotides match TRBD1. Trimming at V came to 8 bases and at J to 2 bases, leaving 9 bases not matched to a gene. The CDR3 contains 14 residues. Germline assignment: CDR1 SQVTM and CDR2 ANQGSEA. Here the CDR3 reads CSLIGTGITDTQYF. CDR3 sequence (DNA): TGCAGCCTCATCGGGACAGGAATCACAGATACGCAGTATTTT.